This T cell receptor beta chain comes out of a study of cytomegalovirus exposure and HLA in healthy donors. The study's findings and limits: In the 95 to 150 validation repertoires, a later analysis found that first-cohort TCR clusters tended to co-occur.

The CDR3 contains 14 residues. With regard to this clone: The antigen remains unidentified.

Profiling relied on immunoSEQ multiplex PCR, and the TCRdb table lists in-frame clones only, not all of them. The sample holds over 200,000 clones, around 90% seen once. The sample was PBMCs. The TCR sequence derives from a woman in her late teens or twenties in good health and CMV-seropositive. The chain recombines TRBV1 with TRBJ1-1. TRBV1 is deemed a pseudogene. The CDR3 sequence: CTSSQGRPGDEAFF. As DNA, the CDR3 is TGCACCAGCAGCCAAGGTCGTCCCGGTGATGAAGCTTTCTTT.